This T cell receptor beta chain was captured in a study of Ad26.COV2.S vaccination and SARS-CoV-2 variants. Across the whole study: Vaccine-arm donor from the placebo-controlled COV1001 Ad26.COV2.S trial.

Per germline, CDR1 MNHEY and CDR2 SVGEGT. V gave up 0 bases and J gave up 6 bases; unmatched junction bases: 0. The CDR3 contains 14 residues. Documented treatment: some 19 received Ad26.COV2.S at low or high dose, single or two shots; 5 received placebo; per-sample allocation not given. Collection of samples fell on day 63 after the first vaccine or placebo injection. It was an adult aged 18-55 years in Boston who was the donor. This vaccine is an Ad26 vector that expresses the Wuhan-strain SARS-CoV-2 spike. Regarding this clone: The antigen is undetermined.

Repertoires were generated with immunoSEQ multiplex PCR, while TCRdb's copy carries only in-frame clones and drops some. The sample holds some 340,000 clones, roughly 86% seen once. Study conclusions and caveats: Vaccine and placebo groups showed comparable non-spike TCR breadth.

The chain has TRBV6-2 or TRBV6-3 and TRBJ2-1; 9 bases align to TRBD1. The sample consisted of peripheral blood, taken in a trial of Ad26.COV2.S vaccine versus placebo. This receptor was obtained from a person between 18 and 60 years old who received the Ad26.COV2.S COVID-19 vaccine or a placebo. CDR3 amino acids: CASSYSTGGNEQFF. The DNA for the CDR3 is TGTGCCAGCAGTTACTCGACAGGGGGCAATGAGCAGTTCTTC.